The 15 T cell receptor beta chains given below trace back to one sample, sequenced in a study of cytomegalovirus exposure and HLA in healthy donors. Amplification used 60 Vbeta primers and 13 Jbeta primers. TCRdb's table, derived via immunoSEQ multiplex PCR, lists solely in-frame clones and lacks some. Among 150,000 to 200,000 clones, 85% to 90% were seen once, and the ten largest hold around 1.5%. Sequenced sample: PBMCs. These receptors were obtained from a woman aged 18-29 years in good health and CMV-seronegative.

The chain combines TRBV6-5 with TRBJ2-5; 7 bases align to TRBD1. J lost 2 bases, V lost 6 bases, and 9 bases had no gene match. Germline V lookup: CDR1 MNHEY, CDR2 SVGAGI. The CDR3 covers 15 residues. CDR3 region: CASSILQGQQETQYF. CDR3 nucleotide sequence: TGTGCCAGCAGCATACTGCAGGGACAGCAAGAGACCCAGTACTTC.

The chain is built from TRBV21-1 and TRBJ2-4; TRBD2, as called in the table, went unchecked against the DNA. TRBV21-1 is deemed a pseudogene. The CDR3 is 20 residues long. DNA of the CDR3: TGTGCCAGCAGCAAGGTGTATTCCCCGGGACTAGCGGGAGGGGGAGACATTCAGTACTTC. It yields the protein CASSKVYSPGLAGGGDIQYF.

This clone is a singleton in its sample. The CDR3 DNA reads as TGCGCCAGCAGCCAAGCCCCCTTAAGTAGCGGGGGCACAGATACGCAGTATTTT. Translation: CASSQAPLSSGGTDTQYF. This chain uses TRBV4-1 with TRBJ2-3; TRBD2 matches at 8 bases. V lost 1 base and J lost 1; bases outside the gene matches: 10. Germline V gene data show CDR1 as MGHRA and CDR2 as YSYEKL. The CDR3 is made up of 18 amino acids.

This clone came up a few times. This chain connects TRBV6-5 to TRBJ2-2, with D perhaps TRBD2 (7 bases). V gave up 7 bases and J gave up 8 bases, with 14 bases separating them. Germline values: CDR1 MNHEY, CDR2 SVGAGI. The CDR3 runs 13 residues. CDR3 region: CASIGGAGGELFF. The CDR3 DNA is TGTGCCAGCATTGGGGGGGCCGGGGGGGAGCTGTTTTTT.

This clone was counted between two and nine times. The chain recombines TRBV13 with TRBJ2-5, with D possibly being TRBD2 (6 bases). CDR3 length: 13 amino acids. Trimming pared 7 bases from V and 6 bases from J, leaving 15 bases between. The V gene's germline CDR1 is PRHDT and CDR2 FYEKMQ (reference sequence). This chain's CDR3 is CASTPGRGKTQYF. CDR3 nucleotide sequence: TGTGCCAGCACCCCGGGGCGCGGGAAGACCCAGTACTTC.

The CDR3 reads CASRSDRGNTEAFF. The CDR3 DNA reads as TGTGCCAGCAGATCGGACAGGGGAAACACTGAAGCTTTCTTT. The chain links TRBV6-6 to TRBJ1-1, with 9 bases that match TRBD1. CDR1 and CDR2 from the germline V gene are MNHNY and SVGAGI (reference sequence). V lost 6 bases, J lost 2 bases, and 4 bases stayed unmatched. The CDR3 has 14 residues.

J is TRBJ2-5 and V is TRBV5-4; TRBD2 matches at 10 bases. Near its end, the DNA agrees better with TRBJ2-7, so the J call may be wrong. CDR1 and CDR2 from the germline V gene are SGHNT and YYREEE (reference sequence). The CDR3 contains 15 residues. The CDR3 loop reads CASRSGTSASYEQYF. CDR3 nucleotide sequence: TGTGCCAGCAGGTCCGGGACTAGCGCCTCCTACGAGCAGTACTTC.

This clone was detected once. The chain couples TRBV11-2 to TRBJ1-2, with 10 bases aligning to TRBD1. The CDR3 has 17 residues. The germline CDR1 and CDR2 sequences are SGHAT and FQNNGV. The junction had 8 bases not matched to a gene; V was cut back by 0 bases and J by 4 bases. CDR3 in DNA: TGTGCCAGCAGCTTAGATTTAGGGACAGGGGACGGCTATGGCTACACCTTC. Translating gives CASSLDLGTGDGYGYTF.

The rearrangement links TRBV4-1 to TRBJ2-1; no clear D. The germline V and J ends were trimmed by 1 base and 4 bases, with 8 bases remaining between them. In germline, CDR1 is MGHRA, CDR2 YSYEKL. This CDR3 has 14 residues. The CDR3 DNA reads TGCGCCAGCAGCCAAGGGGCAGATTACAATGAGCAGTTCTTC. It specifies CASSQGADYNEQFF.

The chain carries TRBV6-5 and TRBJ2-3; tentatively, D is TRBD2 (6 bases). The CDR3 length is 14 residues. The germline V and J ends were trimmed by 6 bases and 0 bases, with 10 bases remaining between them. Germline lookup yields CDR1 MNHEY and CDR2 SVGAGI. This chain's CDR3 is CASRNGGSTDTQYF. In DNA, the CDR3 is TGTGCCAGCAGGAACGGGGGAAGCACAGATACGCAGTATTTT.

The V gene is TRBV2, the J gene TRBJ1-5, with 10 bases fitting TRBD1. This CDR3 is built from 15 residues. The junction had 5 bases not matched to a gene; V was cut back by 8 bases and J by 1 base. Germline V CDR1 and CDR2: SNHLY, FYNNEI. The CDR3 spells CASGGQGTSNQPQHF. CDR3 DNA sequence: TGTGCCAGCGGGGGACAGGGGACAAGCAATCAGCCCCAGCATTTT.

The genes are TRBV27 and TRBJ2-1; 10 bases are shared with TRBD2. This CDR3 is built from 17 residues. CDR1 is MNHEY and CDR2 is SMNVEV in the germline V gene (reference sequence). V trimming: 5 bases; J trimming: 5 bases; junction bases outside the gene matches: 12. The CDR3 is CASSLRTSGRGHNEQFF. The CDR3 DNA follows: TGTGCCAGCAGTCTTCGGACTAGCGGCCGTGGGCACAATGAGCAGTTCTTC.

The V call is TRBV15, the J call TRBJ2-3; maybe TRBD2 (6 bases). V lost 4 bases and J 3 bases, leaving 26 bases between the germline ends. The CDR3 has 19 residues. CDR1 LNHNV and CDR2 YYDKDF come from the germline V gene (reference sequence). The CDR3 loop reads CATSILTWGGPGVTDTQYF. CDR3 sequence (DNA): TGTGCCACCAGCATTCTCACCTGGGGTGGGCCGGGGGTAACAGATACGCAGTATTTT.

The chain combines TRBV27 with TRBJ1-1, with 10 bases that match TRBD1. Germline V lookup: CDR1 MNHEY, CDR2 SMNVEV (reference sequence). V shed 0 bases and J 11 bases; nucleotides not matched to a gene: 6. CDR3 length: 14 residues. CDR3 bases: TGTGCCAGCAGTTTATCGGGACAGGGGACTCGGGCTTTCTTT. This encodes CASSLSGQGTRAFF.

The rearrangement joins TRBV6-5 to TRBJ2-2; TRBD2 matches 10 bases. Germline lookup yields CDR1 MNHEY and CDR2 SVGAGI. Losses at the gene ends were 6 bases for V and 6 bases for J; bases not matched to a gene: 7. CDR3 length equals 15 residues. CDR3 in DNA: TGTGCCAGCAGCCTAGCGGGAGTGGAAGCCGGGGAGCTGTTTTTT. It specifies CASSLAGVEAGELFF.